These T cell receptor beta chains were read from a single sample in a study of human T cells and chemical hapten exposure. TCRdb reprocessed the reads with MiXCR, giving one entry per CDR3 protein. The top ten hold about 1.4% of the sample, which has roughly 120,000 distinct CDR3 sequences, about 7.7% seen once. Sequencing used whole blood. Source of these receptors: a human donor in good health. Some clones in this sample may be carry-over from other donors' samples. The CDR3 runs from the conserved cysteine through the conserved F or W. D genes are given only for firm matches. Where a row states a size, it is once, few, many or the class of an expanded clone; other rows omit it.

d_call,clone_size,v_call,j_call,cdr3_nt,cdr3_aa
.,.,TRBV21-1,TRBJ2-7,TGTGCCAGCAGTGGGGGACAGAGCTCCTACGAGCAGTACTTC,CASSGGQSSYEQYF
.,.,TRBV6-1,TRBJ1-2,TGTGCCAGCTCGGGGTTGGGGTCAGACCCCCGCGTGGATGGCTACACCTTC,CASSGLGSDPRVDGYTF
.,few,TRBV12-3/TRBV12-4,TRBJ2-3,TGTGCCAGCAGTTTACAGGGGACCACAGATACGCAGTATTTT,CASSLQGTTDTQYF
TRBD2,.,TRBV7-9,TRBJ2-1,TGTGCCAGCAGCCATTCCAATAGCGGGGGGGAACCTTACAATGAGCAGTTCTTC,CASSHSNSGGEPYNEQFF
.,.,TRBV2,TRBJ2-5,TGTGCCAGCAGTGACGAGGGGAATCTAGCAATGGGGACCCAGTACTTC,CASSDEGNLAMGTQYF
TRBD2,.,TRBV29-1,TRBJ2-3,TGCAGCGTTGAAGGGGAACTAGCGGGGCACACAGATACGCAGTATTTT,CSVEGELAGHTDTQYF
TRBD2,.,TRBV27,TRBJ2-1,TGTGCCAGCAGTGGCCAAGCGGGGGCCTGGTACAATGAGCAGTTCTTC,CASSGQAGAWYNEQFF
.,few,TRBV3-1,TRBJ1-1,TGTGCCAGCAGCCTCTGGCCCGGTGCGGGGACTGAAGCTTTCTTT,CASSLWPGAGTEAFF
TRBD2,.,TRBV29-1,TRBJ2-7,TGCAGCGTTGAACTAGCGGGACCTACCTACGAGCAGTACTTC,CSVELAGPTYEQYF
.,few,TRBV5-6,TRBJ2-1,TGTGCCAGCAGCTCAGGGGGCGGGAGTACGGATGAGCAGTTCTTC,CASSSGGGSTDEQFF
.,.,TRBV7-9,TRBJ2-5,TGTGCCAGCAGCCTGGGGGACGGAGCATACCAAGAGACCCAGTACTTC,CASSLGDGAYQETQYF
TRBD1,.,TRBV6-1,TRBJ1-1,TGTGCCAGCAGTGAAAGAGCTCCGGGACAGGGAAAAACTGAAGCTTTCTTT,CASSERAPGQGKTEAFF
TRBD1,few,TRBV28,TRBJ2-3,TGTGCCAGCAGACGGAAACCGGGACAGACATCAGATACGCAGTATTTT,CASRRKPGQTSDTQYF
.,.,TRBV6-5,TRBJ2-7,TGTGCCAGCAGTTACTCGGGGTACCCTACCTACGAGCAGTACTTC,CASSYSGYPTYEQYF
.,many,TRBV29-1,TRBJ2-3,TGCAGCCCATACGGGTTGGGAGATACGCAGTATTTT,CSPYGLGDTQYF
TRBD2,few,TRBV27,TRBJ2-7,TGTGCCAGCAGTTTCCAGCGGGAGTCGGGGGGCGAGCAGTACTTC,CASSFQRESGGEQYF
.,many,TRBV29-1,TRBJ1-1,TGCAGCGGGGCCCACCCGGGGGCCAGGAACACTGAAGCTTTCTTT,CSGAHPGARNTEAFF
TRBD2,few,TRBV10-3,TRBJ2-3,TGTGCCATCAGTGAATGGAGAAGCGGGAGCGGGCCAGATACGCAGTATTTT,CAISEWRSGSGPDTQYF
TRBD1,few,TRBV7-9,TRBJ2-1,TGTGCCAGCAGAGCACCGGGACAGGGGGCAAACAATGAGCAGTTCTTC,CASRAPGQGANNEQFF
.,many,TRBV20-1,TRBJ2-7,TGCAGTGGCGAGATACTAGTAATGGGATCCTACGAGCAGTACTTC,CSGEILVMGSYEQYF
.,many,TRBV2,TRBJ1-6,TGTGCCAGCAGTACAGAGGGACTGCTTAATTCACCCCTCCACTTT,CASSTEGLLNSPLHF
TRBD1,many,TRBV4-3,TRBJ1-1,TGCGCCAGCAGCCATGGGACAGGGAAGTTATCTGAAGCTTTCTTT,CASSHGTGKLSEAFF
TRBD1,few,TRBV27,TRBJ2-3,TGTGCCAGCAGTTTCCAGGGGGCAAGCACAGATACGCAGTATTTT,CASSFQGASTDTQYF
.,few,TRBV5-4,TRBJ2-2,TGTGCCAGCAGCTTGGAACGAGGGGCGAACACCGGGGAGCTGTTTTTT,CASSLERGANTGELFF
TRBD2,.,TRBV4-2,TRBJ2-1,TGTGCCAGCAGCCAAGATGAGGGACTAGCGGACAATGAGCAGTTCTTC,CASSQDEGLADNEQFF
TRBD2,many,TRBV3-1,TRBJ2-5,TGTGCCAGCAGCCGTCGGACTAGCGGGAGGGCCGAGGAGACCCAGTACTTC,CASSRRTSGRAEETQYF
.,.,TRBV6-1,TRBJ2-3,TGTGCCAGCATTAAGTCATCAGATACGCAGTATTTT,CASIKSSDTQYF
TRBD2,many,TRBV29-1,TRBJ2-3,TGCAGCGTCGGACTAGCGGGAGGGCGGGCAGATACGCAGTATTTT,CSVGLAGGRADTQYF